One TCR beta chain is described in this entry. The target antigen is unknown. This entry is derived from a study of T cells expressing NK-cell markers. Study-level findings and limits: It was still unclear whether expanded NKG2C+ T cell clones were HCMV specific. Among several donors, these clonotypes also ranked first in the CD3+CD56-NKG2C+ fraction.

As the method of synthesis, 5'RACE template switching with UMIs yielded TCR beta cDNA. After re-calling the 5' RACE reads, TCRdb lists one entry per CDR3 protein, DNA absent. The sample totals 400,000 to 500,000 distinct CDR3 sequences. The clonotype originates from a woman between 18 and 75 years old in good health. Sequencing was done on a sample of blood T cells: a sorted CD56 or NKG2C T cell subset, CD4+ or CD8+ T cells, or bulk PBMC T cells (not recorded which).

CDR3 sequence reads: CSARTRAYNEQFF. V and J are TRBV20-1 and TRBJ2-1; TCRdb names TRBD2, which stays unverified in the absence of DNA. Germline-derived CDR1 and CDR2 are DFQATT and SNEGSKA (reference sequence). This CDR3 has 13 amino acids.